This T cell receptor beta chain was sequenced in a study of blood T cell repertoires in COVID-19. The data were produced by immunoSEQ multiplex PCR, yet TCRdb's version contains in-frame clones alone and is incomplete. The data hold about 200,000 clones, with approximately 90% observed a single time. This CDR3 comprises 19 residues. V was pared by 1 base and J by 0 bases, with 10 bases of the junction left unmatched. Germline-derived CDR1 and CDR2 are GTSNPN and SVGIG (reference sequence). Input material: peripheral blood. This sequence joins TRBV30 and TRBJ2-4, with 12 bases matching TRBD2. The TCR comes from a man aged 50 to 59 with COVID-19, enrolled during active disease. CDR3 in DNA: TGTGCCTGGAGTGACCTACTAGCGGGAGGCCTCCTAGCCAAAAACATTCAGTACTTC. It encodes CAWSDLLAGGLLAKNIQYF.